This T cell receptor (beta chain) was recorded in a study of blood T cells in healthy people across ages. Across the whole study: About one barcoded beta molecule was captured per two T cells (by template switching).

Study-level findings and limits: PBMC samples, being unsorted, prevented any conclusive comparison of naive and antigen-experienced cells. Naive T cell percentage and TCR beta diversity correlated strongly.

Healthy Russian Caucasian donors spanned ages 6 to 90 years. Primers used in a second PCR of roughly 6 to 11 cycles were a sample-barcoded 5' primer and a J-beta primer mix. TCRdb passed the 5' RACE reads through MiXCR, listing each CDR3 protein once. The sample carries over 1.5 million distinct CDR3 sequences, about 50% recorded once. About this clonotype: What it binds is not known.

CDR3 length equals 14 residues. Germline V gene lookup returns CDR1 LGHDT and CDR2 YNNKEL (reference sequence). The TCR was taken from a woman aged 40 to 50 in good health. The sample taken for sequencing was blood. V is TRBV3-1 and J is TRBJ2-7; possibly TRBD1 for D (6 bases). The tail of the sequence fits TRBJ2-5 better, so the J call may be wrong. In nucleotides, the CDR3 is TGTGCCAGCAGTTACATTTCAGGGGTCGAGACCCAGTACTTC. Its protein product is CASSYISGVETQYF.